The next 10 T cell receptor beta chains were all read from a single sample in a study of cytomegalovirus exposure and HLA in healthy donors. PCR primers comprised 60 Vbeta and 13 Jbeta primers. The assay was immunoSEQ multiplex PCR, and TCRdb's table has in-frame clones only and misses some. This sample carries 50,000 or so clones, about four fifths of them seen once, and the ten largest clones take approximately 3%. Sample: PBMCs. The receptors shown here come from a woman younger than 30 in good health and CMV-seronegative.

CDR3 region: CASSLTGQINQPQHF. For the CDR3, the DNA is TGTGCCAGCAGCTTGACGGGACAGATCAATCAGCCCCAGCATTTT. The V and J genes are TRBV5-6 and TRBJ1-5, with 7 bases that match TRBD1. Trimming at V came to 1 base and at J to 3 bases, leaving 4 bases not matched to a gene. Per germline, CDR1 SGHDT and CDR2 YYEEEE. The CDR3 covers 15 residues. Drawing the rest from reference TRBV5-6 and TRBJ1-5, the complete variable domain is DAGVTQSPTHLIKTRGQQVTLRCSPKSGHDTVSWYQQALGQGPQFIFQYYEEEERQRGNFPDRFSGHQFPNYSSELNVNALLLGDSALYLCASSLTGQINQPQHFGDGTRLSIL.

On this clone itself: A much larger clone is a single base away; this may be a read error. The rearrangement uses TRBV6-4 and TRBJ1-2; TRBD1 aligns across 12 bases. Germline V CDR1 and CDR2: MRHNA, SNTAGT. This CDR3 region has 14 residues. V was pared by 2 bases and J by 6 bases, with 1 base of the junction left unmatched. The CDR3 sequence: CASSDGTGGHGYTF. The CDR3 DNA is TGTGCCAGCAGTGACGGGACAGGGGGCCATGGCTACACCTTC.

The genes are TRBV5-6 and TRBJ2-2, with 8 bases matching TRBD1. With 2 bases clipped from V and 4 bases from J, the junction kept 7 bases outside the gene matches. This CDR3 is built from 16 residues. CDR1 is SGHDT, CDR2 YYEEEE, per germline. The CDR3 reads CASSFGGTGGTGELFF. As DNA, the CDR3 is TGTGCCAGCAGCTTTGGGGGGACAGGAGGCACCGGGGAGCTGTTTTTT.

This chain connects TRBV30 to TRBJ1-1; D is undetermined. Germline-derived CDR1 and CDR2 are GTSNPN and SVGIG (reference sequence). This CDR3 is 12 amino acids long. V lost 4 bases to trimming and J lost 4 bases, with 10 bases between them. In nucleotides, the CDR3 is TGTGCCTGGACCCAACTAGGCACTGAAGCTTTCTTT. This encodes CAWTQLGTEAFF.

The chain carries TRBV30 and TRBJ1-5; TRBD1 agrees at 8 bases. Per germline, CDR1 GTSNPN and CDR2 SVGIG (reference sequence). The J segment lost 2 bases and the V segment lost 7 bases, leaving 7 bases of the junction unmatched. The CDR3 spans 14 residues. The CDR3 region is CAFSGTGGNQPQHF. CDR3 bases: TGTGCCTTCTCTGGGACAGGCGGCAATCAGCCCCAGCATTTT.

V and J are TRBV6-1 and TRBJ1-2; the D is unclear. Germline CDR1 reads MNHNS; CDR2 reads SASEGT. The germline V and J ends were trimmed by 4 bases and 0 bases, with 6 bases remaining between them. The CDR3 loop spans 13 amino acids. CDR3 nucleotides: TGTGCCAGCAGTGGTTTAGCTAACTATGGCTACACCTTC. This translates into CASSGLANYGYTF.

This rearrangement joins TRBV10-1 to TRBJ2-7; D remains unclear. The CDR3 runs to 14 residues. Deletions cut 5 bases from V and 0 bases from J, with 11 bases between. CDR1 WNHNN and CDR2 SYGVQD come from the germline V gene (reference sequence). CDR3 loop: CASSPTVPSYEQYF. Written as DNA, the CDR3 is TGCGCCAGCAGTCCAACAGTCCCCTCCTACGAGCAGTACTTC.

This clone was seen only a few times. V usage is TRBV9 and J usage is TRBJ2-7; TRBD1 matches 10 bases. After removal of 3 bases from V and 5 bases from J, the junction contained 11 bases not matched to a gene. This CDR3 region has 16 residues. Per germline, CDR1 SGDLS and CDR2 YYNGEE. CDR3 bases: TGTGCCAGCAGCGCCCGGGCCGGACAGGGGGGTGACGAGCAGTACTTC. Amino acids: CASSARAGQGGDEQYF. Using reference TRBV9 and TRBJ2-7 for the parts outside the CDR3, the full variable domain is DSGVTQTPKHLITATGQRVTLRCSPRSGDLSVYWYQQSLDQGLQFLIQYYNGEERAKGNILERFSAQQFPDLHSELNLSSLELGDSALYFCASSARAGQGGDEQYFGPGTRLTVT.

The J gene is TRBJ2-1, the V gene TRBV5-1, with 9 bases aligning to TRBD2. Trimming at V came to 1 base and at J to 4 bases, leaving 6 bases not matched to a gene. CDR1 and CDR2 from the germline V gene are SGHRS and YFSETQ. There are 16 residues in the CDR3. The CDR3 DNA reads TGCGCCAGCAGCTTGTATAGCGGGAGAGGGTACAATGAGCAGTTCTTC. As protein: CASSLYSGRGYNEQFF.

The CDR3 DNA is TGTGCCACCAGCGTAGGGAGAGAGACCCAGTACTTC. Translation: CATSVGRETQYF. The chain has TRBV15 and TRBJ2-5; TRBD2 is a possible D gene (5 bases). The V gene lost 5 bases and the J gene lost 4 bases, with 8 bases spanning the gap. The CDR3 length is 12 residues. The germline V gene has CDR1 LNHNV and CDR2 YYDKDF (reference sequence).